This T cell receptor (beta chain) was profiled in a study of blood T cell repertoires in COVID-19. On the study more broadly: PBMCs, B-cell-depleted T cells, or T cells provided the cDNA or gDNA that made up the material.

Sequencing was performed with immunoSEQ multiplex PCR; in TCRdb, only in-frame clones are kept and a portion is missing. The table includes roughly 50,000 clones, roughly four fifths detected once. The CDR3 has 17 amino acids. Trimming removed 0 bases at V and 0 bases at J, with 16 bases between. Germline values: CDR1 SGHRS, CDR2 YFSETQ. The TCR comes from a woman aged 60-75 years with acute or convalescent COVID-19. J is TRBJ2-7 and V is TRBV5-1; D may be TRBD2 (6 bases). The source material was peripheral blood. The CDR3 nucleotides are TGCGCCAGCAGCTTGGTACCTAGCGTTCGGGCCTCCTACGAGCAGTACTTC. Its protein is CASSLVPSVRASYEQYF.